Sequencing of this T cell receptor beta chain was carried out in a study of beta chain features in type 1 diabetes. Findings and limits, study-wide: All four CD4+ subsets of Type 1 diabetes patients contained TCRB CDR3s that were moderately but significantly shorter.

Every bit of the isolated RNA underwent reverse transcription, so sequencing read expressed TCRB transcripts. Naive, central memory and regulatory T cell samples yielded about 4 million reads on average. TCRdb's copy holds only in-frame clones and misses some; the assay was immunoSEQ multiplex PCR. The sample contains 300,000 to 350,000 clones, about 14% of which appear only once. For this clone: Its target is unknown.

The CDR3 runs 14 residues. Deletions cut 3 bases from V and 8 bases from J, with 14 bases between. Looked up from germline, CDR1 is SGHAT and CDR2 is FQDESV (reference sequence). This sequence originates from a woman aged 18-30 years with type 1 diabetes. Sample: naive CD4+ T cells from blood. The gene calls are TRBV11-1 and TRBJ2-1, with D tentatively TRBD2 (6 bases). CDR3 nucleotides: TGTGCCAGCAGCTTTTTCGGGAGCGGAGATGAGCAGTTCTTC. As protein: CASSFFGSGDEQFF. The entire variable domain, with the rest obtained from reference TRBV11-1 and TRBJ2-1, is as follows: EAEVAQSPRYKITEKSQAVAFWCDPISGHATLYWYRQILGQGPELLVQFQDESVVDDSQLPKDRFSAERLKGVDSTLKIQPAELGDSAMYLCASSFFGSGDEQFFGPGTRLTVL.